This T cell receptor (beta chain) was documented in a study of response to subunit inactivated influenza vaccine. Only a few counts were recorded for this clonotype. One entry per CDR3 protein results from TCRdb running MiXCR on the RT-PCR reads. Seen here are more than 600,000 distinct CDR3 sequences, around 20% observed once, and the top ten hold 11%. With 5 bases removed from V and 12 bases from J, the gap between germline ends came to 10 bases. The germline CDR1 and CDR2 sequences are SEHNR and FQNEAQ (reference sequence). This CDR3 spans 10 amino acids. This TCR came from a man aged 45-65 years who received an inactivated influenza vaccine. This chain links TRBV7-9 with TRBJ1-2; no firm D call. The material sequenced was PBMCs from blood, taken roughly 5 days after vaccination. The CDR3 DNA reads TGTGCCAGCAGCCCCGCCCAAGACACCTTC. Its protein product is CASSPAQDTF. The whole variable domain, remainder taken from reference TRBV7-9 and TRBJ1-2, is DTGVSQNPRHKITKRGQNVTFRCDPISEHNRLYWYRQTLGQGPEFLTYFQNEAQLEKSRLLSDRFSAERPKGSFSTLEIQRTEQGDSAMYLCASSPAQDTFGSGTRLTVV.